The 25 T cell receptor beta chains below were found in one sample sequenced in a study of cytomegalovirus exposure and HLA in healthy donors. The PCR had 60 Vbeta and 13 Jbeta primers. Libraries were prepared by immunoSEQ multiplex PCR; TCRdb keeps only in-frame clonotypes and omits some of them. The sample carries approximately 79,000 clones, around 77% recorded once. The sample consisted of PBMCs. The receptors stem from a woman in her 40s in good health and CMV-seropositive.

The chain combines TRBV5-1 with TRBJ2-5; a weak D match, TRBD2 (7 bases). There are 15 residues in the CDR3. Germline V CDR1 and CDR2: SGHRS, YFSETQ. Trimming removed 4 bases at V and 4 bases at J, with 17 bases between. The CDR3 sequence: CASSVNGGPGETQYF. The DNA of the CDR3 is TGCGCCAGCAGCGTAAACGGGGGGCCGGGAGAGACCCAGTACTTC.

The sample holds a few counts of this clone. The chain combines TRBV6-1 with TRBJ1-1; maybe TRBD1 (6 bases). Trimming stripped 4 bases from V and 2 bases from J, with 14 bases between. This CDR3 region has 15 residues. The germline CDR1 and CDR2 sequences are MNHNS and SASEGT. The CDR3 here is CASSVFGGPNTEAFF. CDR3 sequence (DNA): TGTGCCAGCAGTGTGTTCGGGGGGCCTAACACTGAAGCTTTCTTT.

This clone was seen only a few times. The V call is TRBV27, the J call TRBJ1-5; TRBD1 aligns across 7 bases. Germline V CDR1 and CDR2: MNHEY, SMNVEV (reference sequence). The CDR3 runs to 15 residues. Losses at the gene ends were 2 bases for V and 5 bases for J; bases not matched to a gene: 6. Written as DNA, the CDR3 is TGTGCCAGCAGTTTAAGGACAGGAGGACATCAGCCCCAGCATTTT. This sequence encodes CASSLRTGGHQPQHF.

The V and J genes are TRBV18 and TRBJ2-4, with 8 bases lining up with TRBD2. V shed 6 bases, J shed 9 bases, and the junction held 10 bases outside the gene matches. Germline values: CDR1 KGHSH, CDR2 LQKENI. CDR3 length: 14 amino acids. The CDR3 bases are TGTGCCAGCTCCCCCTACGGGAGGGGGGGCATTCAGTACTTC. Translated, it gives CASSPYGRGGIQYF.

This clone was observed once. V is TRBV4-1 and J is TRBJ2-1, with 10 bases matching TRBD2. Trimming removed 3 bases from V and 1 base from J; junction bases left unmatched: 6. Germline V gene sequence: CDR1 MGHRA, CDR2 YSYEKL. The CDR3 runs to 17 residues. The CDR3 loop reads CASSQFGLAESYNEQFF. The DNA for the CDR3 is TGCGCCAGCAGCCAGTTCGGACTAGCGGAGTCCTACAATGAGCAGTTCTTC.

The rearrangement uses TRBV30 and TRBJ1-1, with a weak D call TRBD1 (5 bases). Looked up from germline, CDR1 is GTSNPN and CDR2 is SVGIG (reference sequence). The CDR3 contains 15 residues. V dropped 0 bases and J dropped 0 bases, with 11 bases sitting between them. Written as DNA, the CDR3 is TGTGCCTGGAGTGTGACAGTTAGCATGAACACTGAAGCTTTCTTT. Translated: CAWSVTVSMNTEAFF.

The genes are TRBV15 and TRBJ1-1; D possibly corresponds to TRBD1 (5 bases). Germline CDR1 and CDR2: LNHNV and YYDKDF (reference sequence). Between the trimmed V and J ends, which lost 1 base and 1 base, there was a span of 19 bases. CDR3 size: 18 residues. CDR3 residues: CATSRVLWVGRANTEAFF. CDR3 DNA: TGTGCCACCAGCAGAGTTCTGTGGGTTGGCAGGGCGAACACTGAAGCTTTCTTT.

The rearrangement joins TRBV28 to TRBJ2-4; no reliable D call. The CDR3 extends over 15 amino acids. Germline CDR1 and CDR2: MDHEN and SYDVKM. V lost 4 bases, J lost 0 bases, and 10 bases lay in between. CDR3 sequence (DNA): TGTGCCAGCAGTTACGGCCAGGAAGCCAAAAACATTCAGTACTTC. Amino acids: CASSYGQEAKNIQYF.

This rearrangement joins TRBV29-1 to TRBJ1-4, with 11 bases fitting TRBD1. This CDR3 comprises 13 residues. V dropped 5 bases and J dropped 6; count of bases not matched to a gene: 2. Looked up from germline, CDR1 is SQVTM and CDR2 is ANQGSEA. The CDR3 protein is CSVMGQGDEKLFF. DNA for the CDR3: TGCAGCGTTATGGGACAGGGGGATGAAAAACTGTTTTTT.

V is TRBV19 and J is TRBJ1-5; no clear D. V was cut by 4 bases and J by 7 bases, with 17 bases left in between. The germline V gene has CDR1 LNHDA and CDR2 SQIVND (reference sequence). There are 15 residues in the CDR3. The CDR3 is CASSTRPDWRQPQHF. CDR3 in DNA: TGTGCCAGTAGTACCCGGCCGGATTGGAGGCAGCCCCAGCATTTT. Complete variable domain (other parts from reference TRBV19 and TRBJ1-5): DGGITQSPKYLFRKEGQNVTLSCEQNLNHDAMYWYRQDPGQGLRLIYYSQIVNDFQKGDIAEGYSVSREKKESFPLTVTSAQKNPTAFYLCASSTRPDWRQPQHFGDGTRLSIL.

The chain is built from TRBV5-1 and TRBJ2-1; tentative D call: TRBD2 (7 bases). CDR1 is SGHRS and CDR2 is YFSETQ in the germline V gene. V lost 5 bases to trimming and J lost 4 bases, with 13 bases between them. The CDR3 spans 14 residues. The CDR3 DNA reads TGCGCCAGCAGAGGGGGGGAGACTTACAATGAGCAGTTCTTC. This gives the protein CASRGGETYNEQFF.

The chain carries TRBV7-2 and TRBJ2-7; a weak D match, TRBD2 (7 bases). The V and J ends lost 7 bases and 2 bases respectively, with 15 bases between them. CDR1 is SGHTA, CDR2 FQGNSA, per germline. The CDR3 extends over 14 amino acids. The CDR3 bases are TGTGCCAGCACCGTCGGGGGGACACCCTACGAGCAGTACTTC. This translates into CASTVGGTPYEQYF. Combining the CDR3 with reference TRBV7-2 and TRBJ2-7 gives the whole variable domain GAGVSQSPSNKVTEKGKDVELRCDPISGHTALYWYRQSLGQGLEFLIYFQGNSAPDKSGLPSDRFSAERTGGSVSTLTIQRTQQEDSAVYLCASTVGGTPYEQYFGPGTRLTVT.

V gene TRBV29-1 combines with J gene TRBJ2-3; weak D call: TRBD2 (6 bases). The CDR3 loop spans 12 amino acids. From germline, CDR1 is SQVTM and CDR2 ANQGSEA. The ends were cut back, 4 bases at V and 4 bases at J, with 9 bases in the middle. Written as DNA, the CDR3 is TGCAGCGTTGGCGGGGTCGCAGATACGCAGTATTTT. This sequence encodes CSVGGVADTQYF.

The chain uses TRBV5-1 and TRBJ1-2, with D hard to call. V was trimmed by 2 bases and J by 6 bases, leaving 17 bases between them. Per germline, CDR1 SGHRS and CDR2 YFSETQ. The CDR3 loop spans 15 amino acids. The CDR3 DNA reads TGCGCCAGCAGCTTAGAGGACCCGGAGGGTGATGGCTACACCTTC. This gives the protein CASSLEDPEGDGYTF.

The chain is built from TRBV6-6 and TRBJ1-5; 8 bases fit TRBD1. CDR1 MNHNY and CDR2 SVGAGI come from the germline V gene (reference sequence). The junction had 6 bases not matched to a gene; V was cut back by 5 bases and J by 6 bases. The length of the CDR3 is 14 residues. The CDR3 protein is CASSKTGGGQPQHF. DNA for the CDR3: TGTGCCAGCAGTAAAACAGGGGGTGGTCAGCCCCAGCATTTT.

The rearrangement joins TRBV9 to TRBJ2-6, with 9 bases matching TRBD2. The V gene's germline CDR1 is SGDLS and CDR2 YYNGEE. The trim removed 2 bases at V and 2 bases at J, leaving 8 bases unmatched. This CDR3 contains 18 residues. CDR3: CASSVRGGGATGANVLTF. CDR3 DNA: TGTGCCAGCAGCGTTCGAGGCGGGGGGGCCACTGGGGCCAACGTCCTGACTTTC.

This clone was found a few times. The rearrangement uses TRBV18 and TRBJ2-7; TRBD1 agrees at 7 bases. After removal of 5 bases from V and 4 bases from J, the junction contained 2 bases not matched to a gene. The germline V gene has CDR1 KGHSH and CDR2 LQKENI. The length of the CDR3 is 12 residues. For the CDR3, the DNA is TGTGCCAGCTCATCGACAGGGTACGAGCAGTACTTC. Its translation: CASSSTGYEQYF. The full variable domain, in which reference TRBV18 and TRBJ2-7 provide the parts outside the CDR3, is NAGVMQNPRHLVRRRGQEARLRCSPMKGHSHVYWYRQLPEEGLKFMVYLQKENIIDESGMPKERFSAEFPKEGPSILRIQQVVRGDSAAYFCASSSTGYEQYFGPGTRLTVT.

The chain uses TRBV7-8 and TRBJ2-4; perhaps TRBD2 as D (5 bases). Germline values: CDR1 SGHVS, CDR2 FQNEAQ. V dropped 5 bases and J dropped 4 bases, with 9 bases sitting between them. The CDR3 sequence is 13 residues long. The CDR3 reads CASSQERKNIQYF. The CDR3 DNA reads TGTGCCAGCAGCCAGGAGCGGAAAAACATTCAGTACTTC. The full variable domain, its missing parts supplied by reference TRBV7-8 and TRBJ2-4, is GAGVSQSPRYKVAKRGQDVALRCDPISGHVSLFWYQQALGQGPEFLTYFQNEAQLDKSGLPSDRFFAERPEGSVSTLKIQRTQQEDSAVYLCASSQERKNIQYFGAGTRLSVL.

In this sample, this clone turned up a few times. The V and J genes are TRBV30 and TRBJ1-6, with 9 bases aligning to TRBD1. V lost 5 bases, J lost 12 bases, and 8 bases stayed unmatched. The CDR3 extends over 13 amino acids. Germline V gives CDR1 GTSNPN, CDR2 SVGIG (reference sequence). The CDR3 DNA sequence: TGTGCCTGGGGGACAGGGTTGAAGGAACCCCTCCACTTT. This sequence encodes CAWGTGLKEPLHF.

J is TRBJ1-5 and V is TRBV19, with D possibly being TRBD1 (5 bases). This CDR3 has 15 amino acids. V lost 5 bases and J lost 1, with 12 bases in between. Germline lookup yields CDR1 LNHDA and CDR2 SQIVND (reference sequence). The CDR3 region has the DNA TGTGCCAGTAGTCTGACACAGGTCAGCAATCAGCCCCAGCATTTT. Residues: CASSLTQVSNQPQHF.

The chain uses TRBV4-2 and TRBJ2-3; D gene ambiguous. The CDR3 extends over 15 amino acids. From germline, CDR1 is LGHNA and CDR2 YNFKEQ. V was cut by 1 base and J by 2 bases, with 10 bases left in between. The DNA of the CDR3 is TGTGCCAGCAGCCAAGTTGGTGGCAACACAGATACGCAGTATTTT. Translation gives CASSQVGGNTDTQYF.

The chain is built from TRBV25-1 and TRBJ1-1, with D possibly matching TRBD1 (6 bases). Trimming took 4 bases from V and 1 from J, leaving 19 bases between them. Germline loops: CDR1 MGHDK, CDR2 SYGVNS. This CDR3 comprises 17 residues. The CDR3, as DNA: TGTGCCAGCAGTGCCAGGTACCCCAGGGGTTCGAACACTGAAGCTTTCTTT. Translation: CASSARYPRGSNTEAFF.

Concerning this clone: Relative to the germline gene, one junction end is altered; a read error may explain this. The chain's CDR3 is CASSSPGQGESLHF. The CDR3 DNA sequence: TGTGCCAGCAGCTCCCCGGGACAGGGGGAGTCTTTACATTTC. The chain uses TRBV5-4 and TRBJ1-2; the match to TRBD1 covers 11 bases. Germline lookup yields CDR1 SGHNT and CDR2 YYREEE (reference sequence). The CDR3 has 14 residues. Full variable domain (outside the CDR3, taken from reference TRBV5-4 and TRBJ1-2): ETGVTQSPTHLIKTRGQQVTLRCSSQSGHNTVSWYQQALGQGPQFIFQYYREEENGRGNFPPRFSGLQFPNYSSELNVNALELDDSALYLCASSSPGQGESLHFGSGTRLTVV.

This clone was detected once. The genes are TRBV11-2 and TRBJ2-7; 12 bases line up with TRBD1. The germline V gene has CDR1 SGHAT and CDR2 FQNNGV. This CDR3 is 16 amino acids long. Trimming at V came to 5 bases and at J to 4 bases, leaving 9 bases not matched to a gene. The CDR3 spells CASSLFGTGGSYEQYF. CDR3 DNA: TGTGCCAGCAGCCTCTTTGGGACAGGGGGCTCATACGAGCAGTACTTC.

This clone was found a few times. The chain is built from TRBV6-6 and TRBJ1-4, with 7 bases lining up with TRBD1. Germline V gives CDR1 MNHNY, CDR2 SVGAGI (reference sequence). This CDR3 has 15 residues. V lost 2 bases, J lost 7 bases, and 7 bases stayed unmatched. Here the CDR3 reads CASSYRRGGSEKLFF. CDR3 DNA sequence: TGTGCCAGCAGTTACCGTCGAGGGGGCAGTGAAAAACTGTTTTTT.